One and the same sample provided the 3 T cell receptor beta chains below, sequenced in a study of spatial heterogeneity in lung cancer. These receptors lack a known antigen. Described time point: sample taken at primary tumor resection. General study findings and limits: Intratumoral expanded alpha and beta TCR counts were found to track tumor mutation counts.

One entry per CDR3 protein results from TCRdb running MiXCR on the 5' RACE reads. The sample contains approximately 9,700 distinct CDR3 sequences, roughly 12% of which appear only once. Here the sequenced sample was lung tumor tissue, taken at surgery. All receptors come from a male donor with early-stage non-small cell lung cancer.

By share, this clonotype ranks as medium-sized. The chain couples TRBV3-1 to TRBJ2-5; D is unresolved. The CDR3 sequence is 13 residues long. Looked up from germline, CDR1 is LGHDT and CDR2 is YNNKEL (reference sequence). V was clipped by 0 bases and J by 5 bases, with 7 bases between them. DNA for the CDR3: TGTGCCAGCAGCCAAGACCACATGGAGACCCAGTACTTC. Translated, it gives CASSQDHMETQYF.

The chain joins TRBV5-5 to TRBJ2-7, with 10 bases aligning to TRBD2. The V gene end was trimmed by 3 bases and the J gene end by 11 bases; junction bases not matched to a gene: 14. This CDR3 has 15 residues. In germline, CDR1 is SGHKS, CDR2 YYEKEE (reference sequence). CDR3 sequence: CASSSLSGTSEVKYF. The DNA for the CDR3 is TGTGCCAGCAGCTCCTTATCCGGGACTAGCGAAGTAAAGTACTTC.

In its sample, this clonotype was seen a few times. The V gene is TRBV20-1, the J gene TRBJ2-4; no reliable D call. CDR1 and CDR2 from the germline V gene are DFQATT and SNEGSKA (reference sequence). This CDR3 has 11 residues. V dropped 1 base and J dropped 11 bases, with 9 bases sitting between them. CDR3 in amino acids: CSARVEPVQYF. For the CDR3, the DNA is TGCAGTGCTAGAGTAGAGCCCGTTCAGTACTTC.